This TCR beta chain was identified in a study of blood T cell repertoires in COVID-19. Study overall: The United States, Italy and Spain were the sources of the acute and convalescent COVID-19 samples.

The count of this clone is one. The CDR3 is 14 amino acids. V gave up 0 bases and J gave up 8 bases, with 11 bases separating them. Germline values: CDR1 LNHDA, CDR2 SQIVND (reference sequence). Original processing methods: Amplification of reference gene primers provided the estimated nucleated cell counts. TCRdb keeps only in-frame clones here, not all; method: immunoSEQ multiplex PCR. The DNA gave D and trimming, while V, J and clone size come from that table. The repertoire includes approximately 130,000 clones, about four fifths of them detected once, and around 13% sits in the top ten. This chain joins TRBV19 and TRBJ2-1; perhaps TRBD1 as D (6 bases). The TCR was taken from a human donor in a cohort sampled during active COVID-19. The sequenced sample was peripheral blood. Here the CDR3 DNA reads TGTGCCAGTAGTATAGACAGGGGAAGCGATGAGCAGTTCTTC. Protein product: CASSIDRGSDEQFF.